The present T cell receptor beta chain was sequenced within a study of cytomegalovirus exposure and HLA in healthy donors. General study results and limits: Most subjects' HLA-A and HLA-B alleles were reportedly predicted from TCR beta sequences. Later analysis found that TCR beta chains associated with HLA were more clonally expanded than other, equally common chains.

A remark on this clone: Its antigen is currently unknown.

Germline lookup yields CDR1 SGHTA and CDR2 FQGNSA. The CDR3 extends over 15 amino acids. The V and J ends lost 5 bases and 0 bases respectively, with 13 bases between them. PCR amplification relied on 60 Vbeta primers (plus 13 Jbeta primers). The repertoire was sequenced with immunoSEQ multiplex PCR; TCRdb's copy has only in-frame clones and lacks some. The sample has more than 110,000 clones; approximately 77% are singletons. Sequences were obtained from PBMCs. This TCR was recovered from a woman between 50 and 59 years old in good health and CMV-seronegative. The chain links TRBV7-2 to TRBJ1-2; D uncertain. The CDR3 DNA sequence: TGTGCCAGCAGCCCGCCCGGGGTCACTAACTATGGCTACACCTTC. It is translated as CASSPPGVTNYGYTF. Together with reference TRBV7-2 and TRBJ1-2, the CDR3 gives the full variable domain: GAGVSQSPSNKVTEKGKDVELRCDPISGHTALYWYRQSLGQGLEFLIYFQGNSAPDKSGLPSDRFSAERTGGSVSTLTIQRTQQEDSAVYLCASSPPGVTNYGYTFGSGTRLTVV.